These 13 T cell receptor beta chains came from one sample sequenced in a study of Graves' ophthalmopathy and Graves' hyperthyroidism. Amplification of the TCR beta CDR3 regions used RNA transcripts (as template). A first-round RT-PCR used HTBI primers, followed by a second-round multiplex PCR. A single record per CDR3 protein comes from TCRdb applying MiXCR to the multiplex PCR reads. The table has approximately 700,000 distinct CDR3 sequences, more than 40% seen once; the top ten hold roughly 3%. Input material: peripheral blood. All receptors derive from an adult man with Graves' ophthalmopathy.

This clonotype was seen more than once but under ten times. The V call is TRBV2, the J call TRBJ2-7; TRBD2 matches 9 bases. Germline V gene data show CDR1 as SNHLY and CDR2 as FYNNEI. The V segment lost 6 bases and the J segment 2 bases; nucleotides outside the gene matches: 8. The CDR3 is 15 residues long. CDR3 protein: CASSTASGAAYEQYF. The CDR3 nucleotides are TGTGCCAGCAGCACGGCTAGCGGGGCTGCCTACGAGCAGTACTTC.

The chain employs TRBV29-1 and TRBJ1-1, with D hard to call. V lost 4 bases to trimming and J lost 3 bases, with 6 bases between them. Germline V CDR1 and CDR2: SQVTM, ANQGSEA. The CDR3 extends over 11 amino acids. The CDR3 region is CSVGTDTEAFF. CDR3 bases: TGCAGCGTTGGTACAGACACTGAAGCTTTCTTT.

This clonotype was found many times. V usage is TRBV15 and J usage is TRBJ1-5; the match to TRBD1 covers 11 bases. The germline CDR1 and CDR2 sequences are LNHNV and YYDKDF (reference sequence). This CDR3 contains 17 residues. J gave up 5 bases and V 0 bases, and 6 bases lay outside the gene matches. The CDR3 DNA reads TGTGCCACCAGCAGAGATCCCGGGACAGGGGGTTATCAGCCCCAGCATTTT. Amino acid sequence: CATSRDPGTGGYQPQHF.

This clonotype was observed many times. The rearrangement links TRBV20-1 to TRBJ2-7; D is possibly TRBD2 (5 bases). V was shortened by 5 bases and J by 5 bases, with 16 bases between the two germline ends. Per the germline V gene, CDR1 is DFQATT and CDR2 is SNEGSKA (reference sequence). The CDR3 is 13 amino acids. The CDR3 nucleotides are TGCAGTGCTCAGGTAGGAGCGGTCCACGAGCAGTACTTC. It encodes CSAQVGAVHEQYF.

Points on this clonotype: The junction departs from the called germline gene at one end, perhaps through a read error. The chain uses TRBV7-9 and TRBJ1-4; possible D gene TRBD1, 5 bases. From germline, CDR1 is SEHNR and CDR2 FQNEAQ (reference sequence). The CDR3 runs to 16 residues. CDR3 residues: CASSPDGGDYNEKLFF. CDR3 in DNA: TGCGCCAGCAGTCCCGATGGGGGGGACTATAATGAAAAACTGTTTTTT.

The table lists this clonotype with a count of one. V gene TRBV11-1 combines with J gene TRBJ1-2, with D possibly matching TRBD1 (5 bases). This CDR3 has 14 residues. Germline V lookup: CDR1 SGHAT, CDR2 FQDESV (reference sequence). V lost 5 bases and J lost 6, with 16 bases in between. The CDR3 DNA reads TGTGCCAGCAGCCCAACCAGGGTATCCGATGGCTACACCTTC. Encoded protein: CASSPTRVSDGYTF.

The chain couples TRBV4-1 to TRBJ2-7, with 14 nucleotides matching TRBD2. The CDR3 runs 16 residues. After removal of 3 bases from V and 6 bases from J, the junction contained 7 bases not matched to a gene. Germline values: CDR1 MGHRA, CDR2 YSYEKL. In DNA, the CDR3 is TGCGCCAGCAGCCATCCAGGACTAGCGGGAGGTTCCGAGCAGTACTTC. Residues: CASSHPGLAGGSEQYF.

This sequence joins TRBV15 and TRBJ1-1, with D unresolved. The CDR3 is made up of 13 amino acids. V was clipped by 6 bases and J by 4 bases, with 12 bases between them. The germline gives CDR1 LNHNV, CDR2 YYDKDF (reference sequence). The CDR3 is CATRPAGSTEAFF. DNA for the CDR3: TGTGCCACCAGACCGGCGGGTTCCACTGAAGCTTTCTTT.

This clonotype came up many times. The chain joins TRBV12-3 or TRBV12-4 to TRBJ1-5; D is perhaps TRBD1 (5 bases). CDR3 length equals 12 residues. Trimming removed 6 bases from V and 4 bases from J, with 7 bases in between. This CDR3 reads CASRRQNQPQHF. As DNA, the CDR3 is TGTGCCAGCAGGCGACAGAATCAGCCCCAGCATTTT.

The V and J genes are TRBV7-9 and TRBJ2-1; D may be TRBD1 (5 bases). The CDR3 is 16 amino acids. From germline, CDR1 is SEHNR and CDR2 FQNEAQ (reference sequence). The V gene lost 0 bases and the J gene lost 0 bases, with 9 bases spanning the gap. The CDR3 DNA is TGTGCCAGCAGCTTAGCGACAGTCAGCTCCTACAATGAGCAGTTCTTC. Its protein product is CASSLATVSSYNEQFF.

The chain carries TRBV29-1 and TRBJ1-1; no clear D. Germline V CDR1 and CDR2: SQVTM, ANQGSEA. V shed 8 bases and J shed 0 bases, with 13 bases lying between them. This CDR3 region has 13 residues. CDR3: CSSPGQLNTEAFF. DNA for the CDR3: TGCAGCAGCCCGGGCCAGCTGAACACTGAAGCTTTCTTT.

This clonotype came up a few times. The chain couples TRBV13 to TRBJ2-2; TRBD1 aligns across 10 bases. V was pared by 4 bases and J by 6 bases, with 8 bases of the junction left unmatched. The CDR3 loop spans 16 amino acids. The germline CDR1 and CDR2 sequences are PRHDT and FYEKMQ (reference sequence). CDR3 DNA sequence: TGTGCCAGCAGCTCTACCGGGACAGGGGAGCCCGGGGAGCTGTTTTTT. Translation: CASSSTGTGEPGELFF.

The V gene is TRBV19, the J gene TRBJ1-5, with 9 bases fitting TRBD1. Germline-derived CDR1 and CDR2 are LNHDA and SQIVND (reference sequence). The V segment lost 1 base and the J segment 6 bases; nucleotides outside the gene matches: 7. The CDR3 runs 16 residues. The CDR3 bases are TGTGCCAGTAGTATAGTTGGGACAGGGAGAGGTCAGCCCCAGCATTTT. Protein: CASSIVGTGRGQPQHF.